A selection of T cell receptor beta chains follows, all from one sample in a study of glioma-infiltrating T cells. TCRdb re-called the multiplex PCR reads through MiXCR, storing one row per CDR3 protein. The sample has 100,000 to 150,000 distinct CDR3 sequences, under 25% seen once. The sequencing input was glioma tissue, nonneoplastic brain tissue, or PBMCs (not recorded which). The receptors come from a human donor with low-grade glioma or glioblastoma, undergoing nonglioma brain surgery, or in good health (not recorded which). Each CDR3 is given with its conserved first and last residue. Fields, in order: V gene, D gene, J gene, clone size, CDR3 protein, CDR3 DNA. The D gene is left open where the match is weak. Clone size is stated in some rows and not others, as once, few, many or a class when expanded.

v_gene: TRBV2
d_gene: NA
j_gene: TRBJ1-5
abundance: few
CDR3aa: CAKGGGGNQPQHF
CDR3nt: TGTGCCAAGGGAGGGGGTGGCAATCAGCCCCAGCATTTT

v_gene: TRBV6-1
d_gene: NA
j_gene: TRBJ2-5
abundance: many
CDR3aa: CASSEFLETQYF
CDR3nt: TGTGCCAGCAGTGAATTCTTGGAGACCCAGTACTTC

v_gene: TRBV14
d_gene: NA
j_gene: TRBJ2-1
abundance: few
CDR3aa: CASHGSGKYNEQFF
CDR3nt: TGTGCCAGCCATGGTTCTGGTAAATACAATGAGCAGTTCTTC

v_gene: TRBV19
d_gene: NA
j_gene: TRBJ1-1
abundance: NA
CDR3aa: CASSARGGPPAEAFF
CDR3nt: TGTGCCAGTAGTGCCAGAGGGGGGCCCCCAGCTGAAGCTTTCTTT

v_gene: TRBV12-3/TRBV12-4
d_gene: NA
j_gene: TRBJ1-5
abundance: few
CDR3aa: CASSYTGISNQPQHF
CDR3nt: TGTGCCAGCAGTTATACAGGGATAAGCAATCAGCCCCAGCATTTT

v_gene: TRBV6-6
d_gene: NA
j_gene: TRBJ1-1
abundance: NA
CDR3aa: CASSYPDSTNTEAFF
CDR3nt: TGTGCCAGCAGTTACCCGGACAGTACCAACACTGAAGCTTTCTTT

v_gene: TRBV27
d_gene: NA
j_gene: TRBJ2-4
abundance: few
CDR3aa: CASSPRDGDIRYF
CDR3nt: TGTGCCAGCAGTCCCAGGGACGGGGACATTCGGTACTTC

v_gene: TRBV28
d_gene: TRBD2
j_gene: TRBJ2-1
abundance: many
CDR3aa: CASRLSLGGSHNEQFF
CDR3nt: TGTGCCAGCAGACTTAGTTTGGGGGGGAGCCACAATGAGCAGTTCTTC

v_gene: TRBV20-1
d_gene: NA
j_gene: TRBJ1-5
abundance: many
CDR3aa: CSAIRALNQPQHF
CDR3nt: TGCAGTGCAATCCGGGCGCTCAATCAGCCCCAGCATTTT

v_gene: TRBV29-1
d_gene: TRBD2
j_gene: TRBJ2-3
abundance: NA
CDR3aa: CSVDSSGGDTQYF
CDR3nt: TGCAGCGTGGACTCTAGCGGCGGAGATACGCAATATTTT

v_gene: TRBV20-1
d_gene: TRBD1
j_gene: TRBJ1-5
abundance: few
CDR3aa: CSARTGTGGDQPQHF
CDR3nt: TGCAGTGCTAGAACCGGGACAGGGGGGGATCAGCCCCAGCATTTT

v_gene: TRBV19
d_gene: NA
j_gene: TRBJ1-1
abundance: few
CDR3aa: CASSLPGKNTEAFF
CDR3nt: TGTGCCAGTAGTCTACCCGGCAAGAACACTGAAGCTTTCTTT

v_gene: TRBV7-2
d_gene: TRBD1
j_gene: TRBJ1-3
abundance: few
CDR3aa: CASSADRVGNTIYF
CDR3nt: TGTGCCAGCAGCGCCGACAGGGTCGGAAACACCATATATTTT

v_gene: TRBV7-3
d_gene: TRBD2
j_gene: TRBJ2-3
abundance: few
CDR3aa: CASSQTGGERDTKYF
CDR3nt: TGTGCCAGCAGCCAGACGGGGGGGGAGAGAGATACGAAGTATTTT

v_gene: TRBV24-1
d_gene: NA
j_gene: TRBJ2-5
abundance: NA
CDR3aa: CATSDAPGHYQETQYF
CDR3nt: TGTGCCACCAGTGATGCCCCGGGACATTACCAAGAGACCCAGTACTTC

v_gene: TRBV5-1
d_gene: TRBD1
j_gene: TRBJ1-3
abundance: few
CDR3aa: CASSLVWDSSGNTIYF
CDR3nt: TGCGCCAGCAGCTTGGTATGGGACAGCTCTGGAAACACCATATATTTT

v_gene: TRBV5-4
d_gene: NA
j_gene: TRBJ2-1
abundance: NA
CDR3aa: CASSFTGRRGEDNEQFF
CDR3nt: TGTGCCAGCAGCTTTACTGGGCGGCGGGGTGAGGACAATGAGCAGTTCTTC

v_gene: TRBV6-1
d_gene: TRBD1
j_gene: TRBJ2-3
abundance: few
CDR3aa: CASRVDRGGTDTQYF
CDR3nt: TGTGCCAGCAGAGTGGACAGGGGTGGCACAGATACGCAGTATTTT

v_gene: TRBV4-1
d_gene: NA
j_gene: TRBJ1-2
abundance: NA
CDR3aa: CASSQATGQTNYGYTF
CDR3nt: TGCGCCAGCAGCCAAGCAACAGGGCAAACTAACTATGGCTACACCTTC

v_gene: TRBV12-3/TRBV12-4
d_gene: NA
j_gene: TRBJ2-5
abundance: NA
CDR3aa: CASSPQGTSSQETQYF
CDR3nt: TGTGCCAGCAGCCCACAGGGGACTAGTTCCCAAGAGACCCAGTACTTC

v_gene: TRBV27
d_gene: NA
j_gene: TRBJ1-1
abundance: many
CDR3aa: CASSSSGIYNTEAFF
CDR3nt: TGTGCCAGCAGTTCGTCTGGGATTTACAACACTGAAGCTTTCTTT

v_gene: TRBV6-6
d_gene: NA
j_gene: TRBJ1-5
abundance: many
CDR3aa: CASSYSMDQPQHF
CDR3nt: TGTGCCAGCAGTTACTCAATGGATCAGCCCCAGCATTTT

v_gene: TRBV7-9
d_gene: NA
j_gene: TRBJ1-1
abundance: few
CDR3aa: CASSLSRTEAFF
CDR3nt: TGTGCCAGCAGCCTATCCCGGACTGAAGCTTTCTTT

v_gene: TRBV3-1
d_gene: NA
j_gene: TRBJ1-6
abundance: NA
CDR3aa: CASSQNQHNSPLHF
CDR3nt: TGTGCCAGCAGCCAAAATCAGCATAATTCACCCCTCCACTTT

v_gene: TRBV6-1
d_gene: NA
j_gene: TRBJ2-2
abundance: few
CDR3aa: CASSYLGPGTGELFF
CDR3nt: TGTGCCAGCAGTTATTTGGGGCCGGGCACCGGGGAGCTGTTTTTT

v_gene: TRBV20-1
d_gene: TRBD2
j_gene: TRBJ2-3
abundance: NA
CDR3aa: CSAVTSGGPDTQYF
CDR3nt: TGCAGTGCTGTAACTAGCGGGGGGCCAGATACGCAGTATTTT

v_gene: TRBV29-1
d_gene: TRBD1
j_gene: TRBJ2-3
abundance: many
CDR3aa: CSVQGGTDTQYF
CDR3nt: TGCAGCGTTCAGGGGGGCACAGATACGCAGTATTTT

v_gene: TRBV7-2
d_gene: NA
j_gene: TRBJ2-3
abundance: few
CDR3aa: CASSLPPGATDTQYF
CDR3nt: TGTGCCAGCAGCTTACCGCCCGGGGCCACAGATACGCAGTATTTT

v_gene: TRBV20-1
d_gene: NA
j_gene: TRBJ1-1
abundance: many
CDR3aa: CSANPRRMNTEAFF
CDR3nt: TGCAGTGCTAACCCAAGGAGGATGAACACTGAAGCTTTCTTT

v_gene: TRBV7-9
d_gene: NA
j_gene: TRBJ1-2
abundance: NA
CDR3aa: CASSFWTDFPKDGYTF
CDR3nt: TGTGCCAGCAGCTTCTGGACAGACTTCCCAAAGGATGGCTACACCTTC

v_gene: TRBV5-1
d_gene: NA
j_gene: TRBJ1-1
abundance: NA
CDR3aa: CASSLEGMNTEAFF
CDR3nt: TGCGCCAGCAGCTTGGAGGGTATGAACACTGAAGCTTTCTTT

v_gene: TRBV7-2
d_gene: TRBD1
j_gene: TRBJ2-1
abundance: few
CDR3aa: CASSLAWTGPREQFF
CDR3nt: TGTGCCAGCAGCTTAGCTTGGACAGGGCCGAGGGAGCAGTTCTTC

v_gene: TRBV6-1
d_gene: NA
j_gene: TRBJ1-5
abundance: few
CDR3aa: CASSVTGRVDQPQHF
CDR3nt: TGTGCCAGCAGCGTTACAGGGAGGGTTGATCAGCCCCAGCATTTT

v_gene: TRBV6-6
d_gene: NA
j_gene: TRBJ2-1
abundance: many
CDR3aa: CASSYSSNEQFF
CDR3nt: TGTGCCAGCAGTTACTCTAGCAATGAGCAGTTCTTC

v_gene: TRBV2
d_gene: NA
j_gene: TRBJ2-3
abundance: once
CDR3aa: CASSDLDTQYF
CDR3nt: TGTGCCAGCAGTGACCTTGATACGCAGTATTTT

v_gene: TRBV19
d_gene: NA
j_gene: TRBJ1-2
abundance: NA
CDR3aa: CASTTTTALNGYTF
CDR3nt: TGTGCCAGTACCACTACTACGGCCCTAAACGGCTACACCTTC

v_gene: TRBV27
d_gene: NA
j_gene: TRBJ1-3
abundance: few
CDR3aa: CASSLYGSGNTIYF
CDR3nt: TGTGCCAGCAGTTTATACGGTTCTGGAAACACCATATATTTT

v_gene: TRBV4-2
d_gene: NA
j_gene: TRBJ2-1
abundance: many
CDR3aa: CASSQGGPGNEQFF
CDR3nt: TGTGCCAGCAGCCAAGGGGGGCCGGGGAATGAGCAGTTCTTC

v_gene: TRBV20-1
d_gene: NA
j_gene: TRBJ2-1
abundance: NA
CDR3aa: CSAIDRWNEQFF
CDR3nt: TGCAGTGCGATCGACAGGTGGAATGAGCAGTTCTTC

v_gene: TRBV20-1
d_gene: NA
j_gene: TRBJ2-1
abundance: many
CDR3aa: CSARDPTVRDNEQFF
CDR3nt: TGCAGTGCTAGAGATCCTACCGTGCGTGACAATGAGCAGTTCTTC

v_gene: TRBV19
d_gene: TRBD1
j_gene: TRBJ2-3
abundance: NA
CDR3aa: CASSIGGTGADTQYF
CDR3nt: TGTGCCAGTAGTATAGGGGGGACAGGGGCAGATACGCAGTATTTT

v_gene: TRBV7-2
d_gene: TRBD1
j_gene: TRBJ1-5
abundance: few
CDR3aa: CASSLGGTARNQPQHF
CDR3nt: TGTGCCAGCAGCTTAGGAGGGACAGCCCGAAATCAGCCCCAGCATTTT

v_gene: TRBV20-1
d_gene: TRBD2
j_gene: TRBJ2-5
abundance: NA
CDR3aa: CSAREGTSGGASTQYF
CDR3nt: TGCAGTGCTAGAGAAGGGACTAGCGGGGGGGCATCAACCCAGTACTTC

v_gene: TRBV7-2
d_gene: NA
j_gene: TRBJ2-1
abundance: NA
CDR3aa: CASSQDEGQYNEQFF
CDR3nt: TGTGCCAGCAGCCAAGACGAGGGGCAGTACAATGAGCAGTTCTTC

v_gene: TRBV10-3
d_gene: NA
j_gene: TRBJ1-1
abundance: many
CDR3aa: CATDDLPNTEAFF
CDR3nt: TGTGCCACCGATGATTTGCCGAACACTGAAGCTTTCTTT

v_gene: TRBV6-1
d_gene: NA
j_gene: TRBJ2-5
abundance: many
CDR3aa: CASSEEETQYF
CDR3nt: TGTGCCAGCAGTGAGGAAGAGACCCAGTACTTC

v_gene: TRBV7-9
d_gene: TRBD1
j_gene: TRBJ1-5
abundance: NA
CDR3aa: CASSLGTGVQPQHF
CDR3nt: TGTGCCAGCAGCTTAGGGACAGGGGTGCAGCCCCAGCATTTT

v_gene: TRBV20-1
d_gene: TRBD2
j_gene: TRBJ2-5
abundance: few
CDR3aa: CSAYTGTSLETQYF
CDR3nt: TGCAGTGCTTACACCGGGACTAGTCTTGAGACCCAGTACTTC

v_gene: TRBV18
d_gene: TRBD1
j_gene: TRBJ2-1
abundance: NA
CDR3aa: CASSTGQVANEQFF
CDR3nt: TGTGCCAGCTCCACCGGACAGGTGGCCAATGAGCAGTTCTTC

v_gene: TRBV5-1
d_gene: NA
j_gene: TRBJ2-6
abundance: NA
CDR3aa: CASSAGFGANVLTF
CDR3nt: TGCGCCAGCAGCGCAGGGTTCGGGGCCAACGTCCTGACTTTC

v_gene: TRBV20-1
d_gene: TRBD2
j_gene: TRBJ2-1
abundance: many
CDR3aa: CSARQGSGISNEQFF
CDR3nt: TGCAGTGCTAGACAGGGTAGCGGGATCTCCAATGAGCAGTTCTTC